Listed below are T cell receptor beta chains from one sample, sequenced in a study of human T cells and chemical hapten exposure. TCRdb reprocessed the RACE reads with MiXCR, giving one entry per CDR3 protein. The sample shows about 400,000 distinct CDR3 sequences, about 6% of them seen only once. The specimen comprised whole blood, sampled in connection with sensitization to the hapten diphenylcyclopropenone (DPC). All receptors derive from a woman aged 18-29 years with alopecia areata. Some clones in this sample may be carry-over from other donors' samples. Each CDR3 is given with its conserved first and last residue. Fields, in order: clone size, D gene, J gene, V gene, CDR3 protein. The D gene is left open where the match is weak. Part of the rows lack a size; the others show once, few, many or a class for expanded clones.

abundance: many
d_gene: -
j_gene: TRBJ1-5
v_gene: TRBV28
CDR3aa: CATQKSVNSNQPQHF

abundance: -
d_gene: -
j_gene: TRBJ1-2
v_gene: TRBV7-2
CDR3aa: CASSLAGSDYGYTF

abundance: many
d_gene: -
j_gene: TRBJ1-2
v_gene: TRBV27
CDR3aa: CASSPLKGIANYGYTF

abundance: -
d_gene: TRBD2
j_gene: TRBJ2-5
v_gene: TRBV12-3/TRBV12-4
CDR3aa: CASSLPPLRAGVQETQYF

abundance: many
d_gene: -
j_gene: TRBJ1-6
v_gene: TRBV10-3
CDR3aa: CAINRGSNSPLHF

abundance: few
d_gene: -
j_gene: TRBJ1-2
v_gene: TRBV12-3/TRBV12-4
CDR3aa: CASSPRAVYGYTF

abundance: few
d_gene: -
j_gene: TRBJ2-4
v_gene: TRBV12-5
CDR3aa: CASGLAAEAEAKNIQYF

abundance: few
d_gene: -
j_gene: TRBJ2-1
v_gene: TRBV7-9
CDR3aa: CASSLAGDYNEQFF

abundance: few
d_gene: TRBD2
j_gene: TRBJ2-7
v_gene: TRBV20-1
CDR3aa: CSASRTSGGKEQYF

abundance: few
d_gene: TRBD1
j_gene: TRBJ2-4
v_gene: TRBV15
CDR3aa: CATSRDRTGVNIQYF

abundance: many
d_gene: -
j_gene: TRBJ2-3
v_gene: TRBV18
CDR3aa: CASSPPTTDTQYF

abundance: -
d_gene: TRBD2
j_gene: TRBJ2-3
v_gene: TRBV12-3/TRBV12-4
CDR3aa: CASTPGRGGTDTQYF

abundance: many
d_gene: TRBD1
j_gene: TRBJ1-4
v_gene: TRBV6-1
CDR3aa: CASREEQGIMEKLFF

abundance: -
d_gene: -
j_gene: TRBJ1-5
v_gene: TRBV20-1
CDR3aa: CSASRRQERDPQHF